The next 11 T cell receptor beta chains were all read from a single sample in a study of T cells in Graves' hyperthyroidism and ophthalmopathy. Authors of the study amplified TCR beta CDR3 regions from RNA transcripts. The TCR CDR3 was amplified in a first-round RT-PCR using the HTBI primer set. One entry per CDR3 protein results from TCRdb running MiXCR on the multiplex PCR reads. The repertoire has under 550,000 distinct CDR3 sequences, about 20% of them found once; the top ten carry approximately 48%. Sequencing input: blood. The receptors were sampled from a man between 35 and 55 years old with Graves' ophthalmopathy.

Many counts were recorded for this clonotype. The chain's CDR3 is CASSQKVDYEQYF. In DNA form, the CDR3 reads TGTGCCAGCAGTCAGAAAGTTGACTACGAGCAGTACTTC. V gene TRBV28 combines with J gene TRBJ2-7; D gene ambiguous. Germline V gene sequence: CDR1 MDHEN, CDR2 SYDVKM. This CDR3 has 13 amino acids. Trimming left V 5 bases short and J 3 bases short, with 11 bases between.

This clonotype was counted only a few times. This sequence joins TRBV6-1 and TRBJ1-2; no firm D call. Germline values: CDR1 MNHNS, CDR2 SASEGT. The CDR3 is 18 residues long. V was trimmed by 5 bases and J by 1 base, leaving 23 bases between them. The CDR3 nucleotides are TGTGCCAGCAGTTATTCCGCATCCGACCTACGGGATAACTATGGCTACACCTTC. This codes for CASSYSASDLRDNYGYTF.

This clonotype was detected many times. Here the CDR3 reads CASTGGGLVGSSEQFF. The CDR3 DNA is TGTGCCAGCACTGGAGGGGGACTAGTGGGGTCTTCTGAGCAGTTCTTC. V and J are TRBV2 and TRBJ2-1; TRBD2 matches at 8 bases. Per germline, CDR1 SNHLY and CDR2 FYNNEI. The junction had 17 bases not matched to a gene; V was cut back by 7 bases and J by 9 bases. The CDR3 consists of 16 residues.

This clonotype was counted many times. The chain couples TRBV28 to TRBJ2-1, with D perhaps TRBD2 (5 bases). Germline-derived CDR1 and CDR2 are MDHEN and SYDVKM. The CDR3 length is 18 residues. V dropped 6 bases and J dropped 0 bases, with 21 bases sitting between them. The CDR3 is CASRKLGSSGNSYNEQFF. The CDR3 coding sequence is TGTGCCAGCAGAAAGTTGGGGTCGAGCGGAAACTCCTACAATGAGCAGTTCTTC.

This clonotype appeared many times. The chain uses TRBV18 and TRBJ2-7; D may match TRBD1 or TRBD2 (6 bases each). Germline assignment: CDR1 KGHSH and CDR2 LQKENI. V lost 4 bases to trimming and J lost 6 bases, with 28 bases between them. The CDR3 runs to 18 residues. CDR3 amino acids: CASSQGTDGGHFTFEQYF. The CDR3 coding sequence is TGTGCCAGCTCACAAGGGACGGACGGGGGACATTTTACGTTCGAGCAGTACTTC.

Ten or more counts support this clonotype. CDR3 in amino acids: CASSKNPGQVSEQYF. For the CDR3, the DNA is TGTGCCAGCAGTAAAAATCCGGGACAGGTCTCGGAGCAGTACTTC. V is TRBV2 and J is TRBJ2-7; 8 nucleotides line up with TRBD1. The ends lost 5 bases at V and 7 bases at J; junction bases unmatched: 13. Germline-derived CDR1 and CDR2 are SNHLY and FYNNEI. The CDR3 extends over 15 amino acids.

This clonotype was seen a few times. The chain combines TRBV30 with TRBJ2-3; 7 positions agree with TRBD2. The CDR3 has 16 residues. With V trimmed by 0 bases and J by 6 bases, 12 bases remained unmatched. Germline values: CDR1 GTSNPN, CDR2 SVGIG (reference sequence). The CDR3: CAWSVLQGGSGDTQYF. The CDR3 region has the DNA TGTGCCTGGAGTGTACTTCAGGGCGGGAGTGGGGATACGCAGTATTTT.

There are many counts of this clonotype. V and J are TRBV12-3 or TRBV12-4 and TRBJ2-1; weak D call: TRBD1 (5 bases). The CDR3 covers 14 residues. Trimming pared 6 bases from V and 7 bases from J, leaving 16 bases between. CDR3: CASRPGALLNEQFF. The CDR3 DNA reads as TGTGCCAGCAGGCCTGGGGCCCTCTTGAATGAGCAGTTCTTC.

The genes are TRBV7-9 and TRBJ1-3; a possible D gene is TRBD1 (5 bases). The CDR3 covers 17 residues. The ends were cut back, 5 bases at V and 1 base at J, with 18 bases in the middle. Germline CDR1 and CDR2: SEHNR and FQNEAQ (reference sequence). CDR3 sequence: CASSPGRVWGSGNTIYF. In DNA form, the CDR3 reads TGTGCCAGCAGCCCCGGACGGGTTTGGGGGTCTGGAAACACCATATATTTT.

The sample holds a few counts of this clonotype. The gene calls are TRBV9 and TRBJ2-7, with 7 nucleotides matching TRBD2. Germline V CDR1 and CDR2: SGDLS, YYNGEE. With V trimmed by 7 bases and J by 5 bases, 18 bases remained unmatched. The CDR3 sequence is 16 residues long. CDR3 loop: CASSAYGRARSDEQYF. DNA of the CDR3: TGTGCCAGCTCAGCGTATGGGAGGGCCAGGAGCGACGAGCAGTACTTC.

The chain links TRBV29-1 to TRBJ1-1; D perhaps matches TRBD1 (5 bases). The CDR3 has 13 amino acids. Trimming pared 4 bases from V and 3 bases from J, leaving 12 bases between. The germline V gene has CDR1 SQVTM and CDR2 ANQGSEA. The CDR3 sequence is CSVAGVRDTEAFF. CDR3 coding DNA: TGCAGCGTTGCGGGGGTGCGGGACACTGAAGCTTTCTTT.